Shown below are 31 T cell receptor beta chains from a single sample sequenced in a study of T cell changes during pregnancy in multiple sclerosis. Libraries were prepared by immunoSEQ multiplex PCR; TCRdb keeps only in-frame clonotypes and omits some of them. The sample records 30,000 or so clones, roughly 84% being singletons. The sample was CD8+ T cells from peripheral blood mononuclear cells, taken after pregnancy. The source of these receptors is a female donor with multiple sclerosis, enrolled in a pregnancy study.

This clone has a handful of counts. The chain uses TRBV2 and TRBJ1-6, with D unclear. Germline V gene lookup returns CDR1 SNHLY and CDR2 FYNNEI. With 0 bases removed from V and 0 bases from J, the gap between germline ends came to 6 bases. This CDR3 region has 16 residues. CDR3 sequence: CASSEAGSSYNSPLHF. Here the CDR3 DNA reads TGTGCCAGCAGTGAAGCCGGGAGCTCCTATAATTCACCCCTCCACTTT.

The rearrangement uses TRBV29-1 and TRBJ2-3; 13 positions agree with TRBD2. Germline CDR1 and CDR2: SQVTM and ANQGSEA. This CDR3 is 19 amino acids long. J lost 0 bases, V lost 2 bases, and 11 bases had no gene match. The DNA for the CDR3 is TGCAGCGTTGAATCTTTCGAACTAGCGGGGGGGATTAGCACAGATACGCAGTATTTT. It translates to CSVESFELAGGISTDTQYF.

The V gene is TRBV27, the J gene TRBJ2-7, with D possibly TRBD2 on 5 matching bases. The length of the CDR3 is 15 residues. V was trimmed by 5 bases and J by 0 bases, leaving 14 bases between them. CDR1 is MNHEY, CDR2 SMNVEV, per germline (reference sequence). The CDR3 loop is CASSPVGRSSYEQYF. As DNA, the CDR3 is TGTGCCAGCAGTCCCGTGGGGAGAAGCTCCTACGAGCAGTACTTC.

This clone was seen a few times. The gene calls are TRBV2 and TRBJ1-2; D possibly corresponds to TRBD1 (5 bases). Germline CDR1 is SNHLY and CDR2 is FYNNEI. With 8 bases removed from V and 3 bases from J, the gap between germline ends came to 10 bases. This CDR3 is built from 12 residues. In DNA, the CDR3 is TGTGCCAGCGGGCGCAGGGACTATGGCTACACCTTC. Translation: CASGRRDYGYTF.

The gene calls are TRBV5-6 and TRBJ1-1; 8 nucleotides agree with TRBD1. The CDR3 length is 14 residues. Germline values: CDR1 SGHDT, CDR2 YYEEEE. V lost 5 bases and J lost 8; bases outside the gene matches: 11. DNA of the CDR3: TGTGCCAGCAGTCGAACAGGGGGATTGGTAGAAGCTTTCTTT. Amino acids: CASSRTGGLVEAFF. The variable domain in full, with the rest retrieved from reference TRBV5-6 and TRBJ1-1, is DAGVTQSPTHLIKTRGQQVTLRCSPKSGHDTVSWYQQALGQGPQFIFQYYEEEERQRGNFPDRFSGHQFPNYSSELNVNALLLGDSALYLCASSRTGGLVEAFFGQGTRLTVV.

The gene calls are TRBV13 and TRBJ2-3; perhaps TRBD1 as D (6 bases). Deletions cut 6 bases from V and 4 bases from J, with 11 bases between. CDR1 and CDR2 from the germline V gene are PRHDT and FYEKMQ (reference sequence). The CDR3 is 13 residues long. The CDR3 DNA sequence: TGTGCCAGCAGATCAGGGGATTCAGATACGCAGTATTTT. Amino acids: CASRSGDSDTQYF.

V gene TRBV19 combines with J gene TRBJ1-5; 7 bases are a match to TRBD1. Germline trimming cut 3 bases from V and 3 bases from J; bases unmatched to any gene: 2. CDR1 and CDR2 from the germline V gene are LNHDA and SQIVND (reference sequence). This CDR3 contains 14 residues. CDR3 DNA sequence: TGTGCCAGTAGTATTGGGACAGTCAATCAGCCCCAGCATTTT. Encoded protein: CASSIGTVNQPQHF. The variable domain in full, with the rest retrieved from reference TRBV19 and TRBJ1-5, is DGGITQSPKYLFRKEGQNVTLSCEQNLNHDAMYWYRQDPGQGLRLIYYSQIVNDFQKGDIAEGYSVSREKKESFPLTVTSAQKNPTAFYLCASSIGTVNQPQHFGDGTRLSIL.

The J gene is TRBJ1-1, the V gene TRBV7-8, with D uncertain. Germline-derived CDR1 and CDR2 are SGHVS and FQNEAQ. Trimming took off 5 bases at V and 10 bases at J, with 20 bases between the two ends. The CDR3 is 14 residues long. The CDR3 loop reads CASSRMREAGRAFF. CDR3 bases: TGTGCCAGCAGCCGGATGCGCGAGGCGGGTCGAGCTTTCTTT.

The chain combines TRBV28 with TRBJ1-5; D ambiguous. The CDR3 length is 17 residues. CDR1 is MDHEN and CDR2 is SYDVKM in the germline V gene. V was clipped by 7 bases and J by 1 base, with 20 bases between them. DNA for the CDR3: TGTGCCAGCAAGCCAAGTTTGGAGGGTTGGAGCAATCAGCCCCAGCATTTT. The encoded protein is CASKPSLEGWSNQPQHF.

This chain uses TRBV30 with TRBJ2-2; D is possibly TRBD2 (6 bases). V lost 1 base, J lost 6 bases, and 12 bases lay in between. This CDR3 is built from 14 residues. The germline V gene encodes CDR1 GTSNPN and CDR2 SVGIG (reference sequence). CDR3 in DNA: TGTGCCTGGAGTGCGGGGGTAGAGGCCGGGGAGCTGTTTTTT. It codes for CAWSAGVEAGELFF.

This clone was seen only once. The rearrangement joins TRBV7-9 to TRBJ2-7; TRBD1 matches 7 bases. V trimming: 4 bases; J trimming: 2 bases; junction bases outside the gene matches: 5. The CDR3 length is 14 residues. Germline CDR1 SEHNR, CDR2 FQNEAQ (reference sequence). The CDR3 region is CASSWGTATYEQYF. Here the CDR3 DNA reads TGTGCCAGCAGCTGGGGGACAGCTACCTACGAGCAGTACTTC.

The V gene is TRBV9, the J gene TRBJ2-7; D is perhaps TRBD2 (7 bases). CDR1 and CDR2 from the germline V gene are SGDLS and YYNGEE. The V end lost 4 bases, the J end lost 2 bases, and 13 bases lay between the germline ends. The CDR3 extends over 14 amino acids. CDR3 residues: CASSLGGAPYEQYF. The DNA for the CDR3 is TGTGCCAGCAGCCTGGGGGGGGCACCCTACGAGCAGTACTTC.

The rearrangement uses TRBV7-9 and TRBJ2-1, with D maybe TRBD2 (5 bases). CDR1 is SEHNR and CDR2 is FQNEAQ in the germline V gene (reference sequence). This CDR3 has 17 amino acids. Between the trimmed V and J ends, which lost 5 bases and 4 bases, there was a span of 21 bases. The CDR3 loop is CASSPTAPRGHYNEQFF. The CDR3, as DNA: TGTGCCAGCAGCCCCACGGCCCCAAGAGGGCATTACAATGAGCAGTTCTTC. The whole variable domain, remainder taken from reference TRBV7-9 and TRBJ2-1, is DTGVSQNPRHKITKRGQNVTFRCDPISEHNRLYWYRQTLGQGPEFLTYFQNEAQLEKSRLLSDRFSAERPKGSFSTLEIQRTEQGDSAMYLCASSPTAPRGHYNEQFFGPGTRLTVL.

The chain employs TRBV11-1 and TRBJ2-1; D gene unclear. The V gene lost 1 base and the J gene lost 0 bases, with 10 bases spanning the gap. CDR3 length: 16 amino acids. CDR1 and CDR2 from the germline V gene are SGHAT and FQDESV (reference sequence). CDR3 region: CASSLESFGSYNEQFF. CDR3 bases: TGTGCCAGCAGCTTAGAAAGCTTTGGCTCCTACAATGAGCAGTTCTTC.

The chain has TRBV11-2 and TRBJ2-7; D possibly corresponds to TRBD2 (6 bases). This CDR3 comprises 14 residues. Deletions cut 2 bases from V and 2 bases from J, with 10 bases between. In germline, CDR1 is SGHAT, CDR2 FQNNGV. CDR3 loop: CASSLRTGAYEQYF. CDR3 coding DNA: TGTGCCAGCAGCTTAAGGACGGGGGCCTACGAGCAGTACTTC.

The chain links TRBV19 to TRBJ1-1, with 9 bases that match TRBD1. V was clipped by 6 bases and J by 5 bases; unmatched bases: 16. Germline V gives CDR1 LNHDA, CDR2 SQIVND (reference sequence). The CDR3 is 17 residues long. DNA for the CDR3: TGTGCCAGTAGCCAGACTCTGAGGGACAGGGTGGTTACTGAAGCTTTCTTT. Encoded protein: CASSQTLRDRVVTEAFF.

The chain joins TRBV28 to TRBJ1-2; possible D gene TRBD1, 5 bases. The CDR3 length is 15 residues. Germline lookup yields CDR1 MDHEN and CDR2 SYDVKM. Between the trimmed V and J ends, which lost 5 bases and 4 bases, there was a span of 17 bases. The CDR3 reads CASSLPLDSLYGYTF. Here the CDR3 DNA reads TGTGCCAGCAGTCTACCCCTCGACAGCCTCTATGGCTACACCTTC.

The CDR3 region is CASSFKSYEQYF. The CDR3 nucleotides read TGTGCCAGCAGCTTTAAATCCTACGAGCAGTACTTC. The V and J genes are TRBV5-6 and TRBJ2-7; D call uncertain. The CDR3 loop spans 12 amino acids. With 2 bases removed from V and 1 base from J, the gap between germline ends came to 4 bases. Per germline, CDR1 SGHDT and CDR2 YYEEEE. The variable domain in full, with the rest retrieved from reference TRBV5-6 and TRBJ2-7, is DAGVTQSPTHLIKTRGQQVTLRCSPKSGHDTVSWYQQALGQGPQFIFQYYEEEERQRGNFPDRFSGHQFPNYSSELNVNALLLGDSALYLCASSFKSYEQYFGPGTRLTVT.

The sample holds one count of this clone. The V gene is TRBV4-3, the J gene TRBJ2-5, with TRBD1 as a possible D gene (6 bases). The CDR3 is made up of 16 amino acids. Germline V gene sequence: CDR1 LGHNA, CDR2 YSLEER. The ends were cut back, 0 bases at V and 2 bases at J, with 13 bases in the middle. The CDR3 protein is CASSQDDGTSQETQYF. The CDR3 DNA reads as TGCGCCAGCAGCCAAGATGATGGGACATCACAAGAGACCCAGTACTTC.

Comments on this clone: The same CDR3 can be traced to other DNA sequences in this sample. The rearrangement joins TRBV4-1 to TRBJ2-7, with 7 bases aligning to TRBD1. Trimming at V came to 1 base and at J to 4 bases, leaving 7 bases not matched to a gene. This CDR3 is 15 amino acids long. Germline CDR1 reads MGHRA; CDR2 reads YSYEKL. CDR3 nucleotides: TGCGCCAGCAGCCAAGGTCAGGGGGAAGGATACGAGCAGTACTTC. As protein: CASSQGQGEGYEQYF.

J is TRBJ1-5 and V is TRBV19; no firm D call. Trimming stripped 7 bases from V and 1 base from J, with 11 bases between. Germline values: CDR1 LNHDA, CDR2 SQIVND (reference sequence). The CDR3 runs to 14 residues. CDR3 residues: CASNKEQSNQPQHF. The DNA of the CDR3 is TGTGCCAGTAATAAGGAGCAGAGCAATCAGCCCCAGCATTTT.

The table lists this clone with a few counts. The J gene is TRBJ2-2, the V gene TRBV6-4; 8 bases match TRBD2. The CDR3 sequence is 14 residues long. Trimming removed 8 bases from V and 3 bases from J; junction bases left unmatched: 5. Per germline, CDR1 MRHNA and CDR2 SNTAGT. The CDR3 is CASGPGLDTGELFF. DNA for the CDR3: TGTGCCAGCGGACCGGGACTAGACACCGGGGAGCTGTTTTTT.

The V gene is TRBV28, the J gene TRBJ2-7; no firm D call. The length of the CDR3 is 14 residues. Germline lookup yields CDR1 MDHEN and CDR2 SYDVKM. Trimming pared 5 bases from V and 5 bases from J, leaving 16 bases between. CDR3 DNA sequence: TGTGCCAGCAGTCCGGTAGAACTAAACAACGAGCAGTACTTC. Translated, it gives CASSPVELNNEQYF.

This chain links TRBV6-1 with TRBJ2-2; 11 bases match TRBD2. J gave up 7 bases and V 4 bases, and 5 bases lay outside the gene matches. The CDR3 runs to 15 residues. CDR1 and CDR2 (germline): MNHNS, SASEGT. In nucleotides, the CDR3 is TGTGCCAGCAGTGTAACTAGCGGGGGCGTCGGGGAGCTGTTTTTT. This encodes CASSVTSGGVGELFF.

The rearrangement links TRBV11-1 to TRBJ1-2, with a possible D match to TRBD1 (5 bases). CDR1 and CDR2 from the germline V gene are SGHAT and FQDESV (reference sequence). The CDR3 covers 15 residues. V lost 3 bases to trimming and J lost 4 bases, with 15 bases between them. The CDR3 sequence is CASSFGGALAYGYTF. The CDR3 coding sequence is TGTGCCAGCAGCTTTGGAGGGGCCCTAGCCTATGGCTACACCTTC.

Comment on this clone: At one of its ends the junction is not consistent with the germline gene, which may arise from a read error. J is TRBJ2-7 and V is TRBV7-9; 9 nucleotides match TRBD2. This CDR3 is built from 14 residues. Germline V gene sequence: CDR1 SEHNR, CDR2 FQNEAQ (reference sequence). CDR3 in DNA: TGTGCCAGCAGCCACGCTAGCGGGACCTACAAGCAGTACTTC. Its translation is CASSHASGTYKQYF.

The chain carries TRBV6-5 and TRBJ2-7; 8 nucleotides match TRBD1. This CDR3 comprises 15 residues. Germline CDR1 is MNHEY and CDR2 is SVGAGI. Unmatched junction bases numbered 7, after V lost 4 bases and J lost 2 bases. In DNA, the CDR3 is TGTGCCAGCAGTTCACATGGGACAGGAGCCTACGAGCAGTACTTC. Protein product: CASSSHGTGAYEQYF.

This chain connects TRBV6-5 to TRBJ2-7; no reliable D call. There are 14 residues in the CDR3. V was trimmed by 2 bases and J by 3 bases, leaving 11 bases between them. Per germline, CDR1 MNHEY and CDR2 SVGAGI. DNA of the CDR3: TGTGCCAGCAGTTACGCAGAGGAAGACTACGAGCAGTACTTC. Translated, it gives CASSYAEEDYEQYF.

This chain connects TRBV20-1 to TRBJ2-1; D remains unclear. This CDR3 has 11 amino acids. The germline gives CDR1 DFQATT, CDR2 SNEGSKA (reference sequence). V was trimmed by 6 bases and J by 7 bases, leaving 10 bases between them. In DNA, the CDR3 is TGCAGTGCCCCGCGTTATAATGAGCAGTTCTTC. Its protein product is CSAPRYNEQFF.

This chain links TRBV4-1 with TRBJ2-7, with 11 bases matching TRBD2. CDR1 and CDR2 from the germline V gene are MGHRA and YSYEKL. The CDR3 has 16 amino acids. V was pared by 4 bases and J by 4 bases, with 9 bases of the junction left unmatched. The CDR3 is CASSLVSGGAWYEQYF. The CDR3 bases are TGCGCCAGCAGCCTCGTTAGCGGGGGGGCCTGGTACGAGCAGTACTTC.

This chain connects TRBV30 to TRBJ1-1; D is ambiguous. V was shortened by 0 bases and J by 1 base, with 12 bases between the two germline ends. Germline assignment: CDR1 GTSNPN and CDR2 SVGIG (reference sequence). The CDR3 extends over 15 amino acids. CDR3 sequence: CAWSVQGEPNTEAFF. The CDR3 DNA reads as TGTGCCTGGAGTGTACAAGGAGAACCGAACACTGAAGCTTTCTTT.